This T cell receptor (beta chain) came from a study of blood T cell repertoires in COVID-19. Study-wide context: Acute-phase and convalescent COVID-19 samples originated in the United States, Italy and Spain. T cells, B-cell-depleted T cells, or PBMCs provided the cDNA or gDNA that served as material.

Original processing methods: The assay estimated nucleated cells by amplifying reference gene primers. The repertoire was sequenced with immunoSEQ multiplex PCR; TCRdb's copy has only in-frame clones and lacks some. V and J calls and clone size follow that table, whereas D and trimming were derived from the DNA. This table has about 47,000 clones, about four fifths appearing once. The germline V gene has CDR1 SGHNT and CDR2 YYREEE (reference sequence). This CDR3 region has 14 residues. V was trimmed by 4 bases and J by 3 bases, leaving 13 bases between them. This sequence originates from a woman aged 55-70 years with acute or convalescent COVID-19. The chain links TRBV5-4 to TRBJ2-5, with D possibly matching TRBD2 (5 bases). Sequencing was carried out using peripheral blood. In DNA form, the CDR3 reads TGTGCCAGCAGCGGGCGGGTAGTAGAAGAGACCCAGTACTTC. This encodes CASSGRVVEETQYF.